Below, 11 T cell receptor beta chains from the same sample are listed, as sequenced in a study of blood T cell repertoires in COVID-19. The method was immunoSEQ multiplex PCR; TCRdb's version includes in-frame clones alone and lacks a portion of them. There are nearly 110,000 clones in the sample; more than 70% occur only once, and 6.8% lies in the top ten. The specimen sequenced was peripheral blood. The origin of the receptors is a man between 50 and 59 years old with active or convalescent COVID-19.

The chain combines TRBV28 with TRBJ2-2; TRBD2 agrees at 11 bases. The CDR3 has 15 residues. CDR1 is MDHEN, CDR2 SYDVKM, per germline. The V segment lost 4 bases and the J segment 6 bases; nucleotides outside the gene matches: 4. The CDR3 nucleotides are TGTGCCAGCAGTTCGGGACTAGCGGAAGCCGGGGAGCTGTTTTTT. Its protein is CASSSGLAEAGELFF. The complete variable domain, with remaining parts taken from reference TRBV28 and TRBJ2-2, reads DVKVTQSSRYLVKRTGEKVFLECVQDMDHENMFWYRQDPGLGLRLIYFSYDVKMKEKGDIPEGYSVSREKKERFSLILESASTNQTSMYLCASSSGLAEAGELFFGEGSRLTVL.

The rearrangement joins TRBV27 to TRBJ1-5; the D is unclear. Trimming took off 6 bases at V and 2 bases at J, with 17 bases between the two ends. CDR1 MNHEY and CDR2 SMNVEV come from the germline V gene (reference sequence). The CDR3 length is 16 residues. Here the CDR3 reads CASRPDTLVGNQPQHF. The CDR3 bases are TGTGCCAGCAGGCCCGACACATTGGTTGGCAATCAGCCCCAGCATTTT.

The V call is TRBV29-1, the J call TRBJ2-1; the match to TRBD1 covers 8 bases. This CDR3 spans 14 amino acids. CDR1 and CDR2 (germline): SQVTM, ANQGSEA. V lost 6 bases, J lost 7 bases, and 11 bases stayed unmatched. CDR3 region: CSVGGQAGVNEQFF. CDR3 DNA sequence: TGCAGCGTCGGGGGACAGGCTGGGGTTAATGAGCAGTTCTTC.

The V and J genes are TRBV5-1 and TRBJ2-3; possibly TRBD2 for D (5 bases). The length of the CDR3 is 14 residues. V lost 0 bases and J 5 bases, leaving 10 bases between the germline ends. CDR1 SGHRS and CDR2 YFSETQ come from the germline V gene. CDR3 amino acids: CASSLDLALDTQYF. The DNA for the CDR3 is TGCGCCAGCAGCTTGGACCTAGCATTAGATACGCAGTATTTT.

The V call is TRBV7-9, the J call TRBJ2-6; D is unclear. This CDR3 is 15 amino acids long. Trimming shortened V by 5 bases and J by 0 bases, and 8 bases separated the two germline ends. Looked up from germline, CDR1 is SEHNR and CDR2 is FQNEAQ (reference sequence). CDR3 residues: CASSKGDSGANVLTF. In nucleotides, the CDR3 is TGTGCCAGCAGCAAAGGCGACTCTGGGGCCAACGTCCTGACTTTC.

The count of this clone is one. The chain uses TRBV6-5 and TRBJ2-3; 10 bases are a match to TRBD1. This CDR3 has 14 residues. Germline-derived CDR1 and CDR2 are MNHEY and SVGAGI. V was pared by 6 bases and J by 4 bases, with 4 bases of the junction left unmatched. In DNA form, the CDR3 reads TGTGCCAGCAGCCGGGACAGGGGAGCAGATACGCAGTATTTT. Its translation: CASSRDRGADTQYF.

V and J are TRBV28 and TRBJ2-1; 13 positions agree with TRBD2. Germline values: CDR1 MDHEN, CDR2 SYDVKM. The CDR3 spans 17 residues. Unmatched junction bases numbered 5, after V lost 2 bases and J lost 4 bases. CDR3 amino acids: CASSLGTSGKWYNEQFF. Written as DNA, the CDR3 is TGTGCCAGCAGTTTAGGGACTAGCGGGAAGTGGTACAATGAGCAGTTCTTC.

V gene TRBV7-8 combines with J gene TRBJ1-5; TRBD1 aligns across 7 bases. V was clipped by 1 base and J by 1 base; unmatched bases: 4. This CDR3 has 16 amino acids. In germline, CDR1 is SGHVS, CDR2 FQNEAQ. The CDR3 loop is CASSLVEGASNQPQHF. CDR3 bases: TGTGCCAGCAGCTTAGTCGAGGGGGCAAGCAATCAGCCCCAGCATTTT.

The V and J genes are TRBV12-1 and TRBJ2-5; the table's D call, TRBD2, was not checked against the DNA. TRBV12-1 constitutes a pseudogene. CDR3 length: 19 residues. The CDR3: CASSFVGAGREVYQETQYF. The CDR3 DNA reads TGTGCCAGCAGCTTTGTGGGGGCCGGTCGGGAGGTATACCAAGAGACCCAGTACTTC.

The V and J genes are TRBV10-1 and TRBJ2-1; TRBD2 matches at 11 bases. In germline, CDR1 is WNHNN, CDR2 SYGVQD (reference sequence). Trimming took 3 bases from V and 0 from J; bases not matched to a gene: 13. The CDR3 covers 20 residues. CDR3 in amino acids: CASSERFLAGGKSSYNEQFF. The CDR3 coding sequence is TGCGCCAGCAGTGAAAGGTTCCTAGCGGGGGGTAAGAGCTCCTACAATGAGCAGTTCTTC.

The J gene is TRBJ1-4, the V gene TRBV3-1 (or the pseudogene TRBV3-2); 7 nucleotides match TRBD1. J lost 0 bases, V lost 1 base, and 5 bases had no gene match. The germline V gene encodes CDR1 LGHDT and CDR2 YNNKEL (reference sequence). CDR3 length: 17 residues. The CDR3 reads CASSQGQGVATNEKLFF. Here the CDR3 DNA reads TGTGCCAGCAGCCAAGGACAGGGTGTAGCAACTAATGAAAAACTGTTTTTT.